These T cell receptor beta chains were read from a single sample in a study of shared clonotypes between healthy human individuals. Some clones are missing from TCRdb's copy, which holds only in-frame ones; the method was immunoSEQ multiplex PCR. The repertoire has millions of clones, 90% to 95% of them found once; the top ten carry 0.3% to 0.4%. Sequencing was carried out using naive CD4+ T cells from PBMCs. The receptors shown here come from a man younger than 35 in good health. Some clones in this sample may be carry-over from other donors' samples. The CDR3 runs from the conserved cysteine through the conserved F or W. Only some rows state a clone size, as once, few, many or a class for expanded clones.

CDR3 protein	V gene	J gene	clone size
CASSLTSSVAYNEQFF	TRBV7-3	TRBJ2-1	-
CASSEIAGAATDTQYF	TRBV6-1	TRBJ2-3	-
CASTPGPGSYEQYF	TRBV5-1	TRBJ2-7	-
CASALGQPDTQYF	TRBV6-1	TRBJ2-3	-
CASSEIGRPPNEKLFF	TRBV2	TRBJ1-4	-
CASSQSALRTEAFF	TRBV23-1	TRBJ1-1	-
CAWSDLAGSQFF	TRBV30	TRBJ2-1	-
CASSPVNGLASSYNEQFF	TRBV9	TRBJ2-1	once
CAWNGQGISKATDTQYF	TRBV30	TRBJ2-3	-
CASSWDRATEAFF	TRBV5-8	TRBJ1-1	-
CASSLVRVGIRTGELFF	TRBV5-1	TRBJ2-2	-
CASSYVSRGSYNEQFF	TRBV6-6	TRBJ2-1	-
CASSGQAGGPRDTQYF	TRBV9	TRBJ2-3	-
CASSRDRDLQYF	TRBV4-3	TRBJ2-3	-
CASSVDGGAQYF	TRBV5-1	TRBJ2-5	once
CASSSRLEQYF	TRBV28	TRBJ2-7	once
CASSLTGTGPTHF	TRBV7-3	TRBJ1-5	few
CASSQNQETQYF	TRBV4-1	TRBJ2-5	-
CASSGGSGELFF	TRBV9	TRBJ2-2	-
CASSQTTVLGEQFF	TRBV4-3	TRBJ2-1	-
CASSFYGGNNEQYF	TRBV5-1	TRBJ2-7	-
CASSLAGRNLHIFYGYTF	TRBV5-6	TRBJ1-2	-
CASSQASGGSSYEQYF	TRBV4-1	TRBJ2-7	-
CASSFKPYSGANVLTF	TRBV27	TRBJ2-6	-
CSVESSGLLAGGWQFF	TRBV29-1	TRBJ2-1	-
CASSIAGTATQEQYF	TRBV11-3	TRBJ2-7	-
CASSVEGRYNEQFF	TRBV9	TRBJ2-1	-
CASSLLQGAGEQYF	TRBV28	TRBJ2-7	-
CASSSPRQAGANVLTF	TRBV27	TRBJ2-6	-
CASSNYRTEQYF	TRBV5-4	TRBJ2-7	-
CASSRVHSRKTQYF	TRBV28	TRBJ2-5	-
CASSLTGYGYTF	TRBV7-2	TRBJ1-2	-
CASRERAGGTDTQYF	TRBV2	TRBJ2-3	-
CASSDVGRETQYF	TRBV2	TRBJ2-5	-
CASSRDRAYGTQYF	TRBV11-3	TRBJ2-5	-
CASSQTGGSYEQYF	TRBV4-1	TRBJ2-7	once
CASSSGTGANNYGYTF	TRBV6-6	TRBJ1-2	-
CASSLSFSGDEQFF	TRBV5-1	TRBJ2-1	-
CASSLVAFGTNYGYTF	TRBV7-2	TRBJ1-2	once
CASSKGQGDQPQHF	TRBV21-1	TRBJ1-5	-
CASSQASLPLADEQYF	TRBV14	TRBJ2-7	-
CASSTGVVDIQYF	TRBV28	TRBJ2-4	-
CASSHTGNTIYF	TRBV14	TRBJ1-3	-
CASSVSGANEQFF	TRBV9	TRBJ2-1	-
CASSPRGRTYNEQFF	TRBV19	TRBJ2-1	-
CASSPLQSGPRGNTIYF	TRBV18	TRBJ1-3	-
CASAQGINTEAFF	TRBV9	TRBJ1-1	-
CASSRPETSEQYF	TRBV5-4	TRBJ2-7	-